The 20 T cell receptor delta chains in this list originate from one sample, sequenced in a study of γδ T cells in repeated Plasmodium falciparum infection. Flow sorting of PBMC yielded separate Vgamma9/Vdelta2+ and Vdelta2-negative gammadelta T cell populations for bulk repertoire analysis. TCRdb re-identified clones in the multiplex PCR reads via CATT. This table has tens of thousands of delta-chain clones, roughly 0.98% appearing once. Sequenced input: gamma-delta T cells from blood. These TCRs come from a pool of human donors (malaria-infected and uninfected, not separated).

There is no J gene call, but TRDV2 is given as the V gene; the D segment call TRDD3 is taken from the table without a DNA check. The CDR3 covers 15 residues. CDR1 and CDR2 (germline): GEAIGNYY, EKD. The CDR3 region is CACDPLGGGDDKFIF. The DNA of the CDR3 is TGTGCCTGTGACCCCCTCGGCGGGGGGGACGATAAATTCATCTTT.

This clone was found many times. The sample contains more than one DNA sequence encoding this CDR3. The chain uses TRDV1 and TRDJ1, with 7 bases aligning to TRDD3. Germline CDR1 TSWWSYY, CDR2 QGS. The length of the CDR3 is 19 residues. V trimming: 4 bases; J trimming: 4 bases; junction bases outside the gene matches: 21. CDR3: CALGVPIPGRGMRSDKLIF. As DNA, the CDR3 is TGTGCTCTTGGGGTACCAATTCCTGGGCGGGGGATGAGAAGCGATAAACTCATCTTT.

Many counts were recorded for this clone. TCRdb shows a much larger clone's protein in place of this DNA's translation, and the two differ at residue 6, likely through a read error; the protein shown is translated from the DNA. The rearrangement uses TRDV2 and TRDJ1, with a possible D match to TRDD3 (5 bases). TCRdb lists no J gene, so it was determined here by aligning the DNA to germline. Germline CDR1 reads GEAIGNYY; CDR2 reads EKD. CDR3 length: 17 residues. The ends were cut back, 3 bases at V and 0 bases at J, with 19 bases in the middle. The CDR3 DNA sequence: TGTGCCTGTGACCCTGCCTTATGGGGAACCTACACCGATAAACTCATCTTT. This codes for CACDPALWGTYTDKLIF.

With regard to this clone: Translating this DNA gives a protein that differs at residue 14 from the TCRdb one, which belongs to a much larger clone; a read error is likely, and the protein shown is this translation. This chain connects TRDV1 to TRDJ1, with D possibly TRDD2 on 7 matching bases. CDR1 and CDR2 from the germline V gene are TSWWSYY and QGS. The CDR3 consists of 16 residues. Trimming pared 4 bases from V and 12 bases from J, leaving 27 bases between. The DNA for the CDR3 is TGTGCTCTTGGGGTTTCCTACGTGGGAGGATACACGAAAGTCATCTTT. The encoded protein is CALGVSYVGGYTKVIF.

This clone was seen only a few times. The TCRdb record carries a much larger clone's protein, which differs from this DNA's translation at residue 4; a read error is the likely cause, and the protein listed here is the DNA translation. J is TRDJ1 and V is TRDV2, with 9 bases that match TRDD3. Here the J gene came from matching the DNA to germline, since TCRdb omits it. The germline gives CDR1 GEAIGNYY, CDR2 EKD. The length of the CDR3 is 18 residues. With 6 bases clipped from V and 5 bases from J, the junction kept 21 bases outside the gene matches. CDR3 coding DNA: TGTGCCTGTTGCCCTGCGGGTTATGGGGATACGTTGTTGGATAAACTCATCTTT. This encodes CACCPAGYGDTLLDKLIF.

For this clone: The protein TCRdb lists belongs to a much larger clone and differs from this DNA's translation at residue 14, which points to a read error; the protein shown is made from the DNA. The gene calls are TRDV1 and TRDJ1; no firm D call. Germline-derived CDR1 and CDR2 are TSWWSYY and QGS. CDR3 length equals 15 residues. The CDR3 region has the DNA TGTGCTCTTGGGGAAATAGCGAGGCCCACCGATAAACTCACCTTT. It codes for CALGEIARPTDKLTF.

This clone has more than one count but fewer than ten. Translating this DNA gives a protein that differs at residue 4 from the TCRdb one, which belongs to a much larger clone; a read error is likely, and the protein shown is this translation. The chain recombines TRDV2 with TRDJ1; 10 positions agree with TRDD3. The J gene, not given by TCRdb, was assigned here from a germline match of the nucleotide sequence. The J segment lost 1 base and the V segment lost 2 bases, leaving 27 bases of the junction unmatched. This CDR3 comprises 23 residues. Germline V gene sequence: CDR1 GEAIGNYY, CDR2 EKD. The CDR3 sequence is CACDKHFLMRGIRSRGCTDKLIF. The DNA for the CDR3 is TGTGCCTGTGACAAACACTTCCTAATGAGGGGGATACGCTCCCGGGGTTGCACCGATAAACTCATCTTT.

This clone was counted only a few times. TCRdb assigns this DNA the protein of a much larger clone, which departs from its translation at residue 9; this likely reflects a read error, and the protein shown comes from translating the DNA. The rearrangement links TRDV1 to TRDJ1; 8 positions match TRDD3. Assignment of the J gene here rests on matching the DNA to germline, because TCRdb gives none. With V trimmed by 3 bases and J by 5 bases, 20 bases remained unmatched. The CDR3 is made up of 19 amino acids. Germline CDR1 TSWWSYY, CDR2 QGS. The CDR3 sequence: CALGDHLVIRGITKDKLIF. In DNA form, the CDR3 reads TGTGCTCTTGGGGATCACTTAGTTATCCGGGGGATAACCAAGGATAAACTCATCTTT.

This clone was detected ten times or more. TCRdb's entry gives the protein of a much larger clone, which mismatches this DNA's translation at residue 8, likely from a read error; the protein reported here is translated from the DNA. The CDR3: CACDPLTGSDQPLGSHYKLIF. CDR3 sequence (DNA): TGTGCCTGTGACCCACTCACAGGAAGTGATCAACCGCTAGGATCCCATTATAAACTCATCTTT. The rearrangement joins TRDV2 to TRDJ1; D is ambiguous. Matching the DNA to germline supplied the J gene, which TCRdb does not give. V lost 3 bases to trimming and J lost 6 bases, with 37 bases between them. Germline CDR1 reads GEAIGNYY; CDR2 reads EKD. The CDR3 is made up of 21 amino acids.

About this clone: A far larger clone differs by one base, so this is likely a read error. The sample holds other DNA sequences that translate to the same CDR3. This sequence joins TRDV2 and TRDJ1; possibly TRDD3 for D (6 bases). The J gene, not given by TCRdb, was assigned here from a germline match of the nucleotide sequence. CDR1 GEAIGNYY and CDR2 EKD come from the germline V gene. The CDR3 contains 19 residues. Trimming stripped 1 base from V and 0 bases from J, with 23 bases between. This chain's CDR3 is CACDTGTGGPPLYTDKLIF. The DNA for the CDR3 is TGTGCCTGTGACACGGGTACCGGGGGACCTCCTTTGTACACCGATAAACTCATCTTT.

To note about this clone: A far larger clone is off by one base, so a read error is likely. Other DNA sequences in the sample encode the same CDR3. With the J gene uncalled, the V gene is TRDV2; the table's D call of TRDD3 was not tested on the DNA. Looked up from germline, CDR1 is GEAIGNYY and CDR2 is EKD. CDR3 size: 16 residues. As DNA, the CDR3 is TGTGCCTGTGACACCCATACTGGGGTCCCCACCGATAAACTCATCTTC. Translating it yields CACDTHTGVPTDKLIF.

At least ten counts were recorded for this clone. A read error likely explains this, since a far larger clone differs by one base. This same CDR3 is encoded by further DNA sequences in the sample. This rearrangement joins TRDV2 to TRDJ1; 12 nucleotides align to TRDD3. Germline V gives CDR1 GEAIGNYY, CDR2 EKD. This CDR3 region has 20 residues. The CDR3 DNA is TGTGCCTGTGACTCCGTCAATGACTGGGGGATACCTAACTACACCGATAAGCTCATCTTT. Translated: CACDSVNDWGIPNYTDKLIF.

This clone was seen a handful of times. TCRdb pairs this DNA with a much larger clone's protein that differs at residue 8, likely a read error; the protein shown was translated from the DNA. The rearrangement joins TRDV2 to TRDJ1; 8 bases are a match to TRDD3. The CDR3 has 18 amino acids. In germline, CDR1 is GEAIGNYY, CDR2 EKD. V lost 3 bases, J lost 3 bases, and 17 bases stayed unmatched. The CDR3 region has the DNA TGTGCCTGTGACCAACATTTTAGTGGGGGATTTATGGCCGATAAACTCATCTTT. Its protein product is CACDQHFSGGFMADKLIF.

This clone showed up just a few times. The CDR3 reads CAFRVSSSHLLVDDIF. CDR3 sequence (DNA): TGTGCCTTTAGGGTCTCTTCCTCCCACTTACTGGTGGACGACATCTTT. The rearrangement uses TRDV3 and TRDJ1; perhaps TRDD2 as D (6 bases). Germline V gene data show CDR1 as TVYSNPD and CDR2 as GDNSRS (reference sequence). The ends were cut back, 0 bases at V and 13 bases at J, with 30 bases in the middle. This CDR3 region has 16 residues.

Ten or more counts support this clone. TCRdb's entry gives the protein of a much larger clone, which mismatches this DNA's translation at residue 12, likely from a read error; the protein reported here is translated from the DNA. The V and J genes are TRDV2 and TRDJ1; the D is unclear. This CDR3 region has 14 residues. Germline values: CDR1 GEAIGNYY, CDR2 EKD. The DNA for the CDR3 is TGTGCCTGTGACACCGTAATGTACACCGATAAACCCATCTTT. Residues: CACDTVMYTDKPIF.

As concerns this clone: TCRdb's entry gives the protein of a much larger clone, which mismatches this DNA's translation at residue 9, likely from a read error; the protein reported here is translated from the DNA. The J gene is TRDJ1, the V gene TRDV2; D ambiguous. TCRdb records no J gene; here it was assigned by comparing the DNA to germline. The CDR3 sequence is 16 residues long. V was cut by 0 bases and J by 2 bases, with 15 bases left in between. CDR1 GEAIGNYY and CDR2 EKD come from the germline V gene. DNA for the CDR3: TGTGCCTGTGACACCGGGAGGATCTGTGGGACCGATAAACTCATCTTT. It specifies CACDTGRICGTDKLIF.

As for this clone: The protein given by TCRdb reflects a much larger clone and differs at residue 12 from this DNA's translation, likely from a read error; the protein shown is the DNA's translation. The chain employs TRDV2 and TRDJ3; D is unclear. The J gene comes from matching the DNA to germline here; TCRdb lacks it. Germline CDR1 and CDR2: GEAIGNYY and EKD. The CDR3 consists of 18 residues. The CDR3 DNA sequence: TGTGCCTGTGACACCGCGGTCCGAAGCTCCTGGAACACCCGACAGATGTTTTTC. Its protein is CACDTAVRSSWNTRQMFF.

The table lists this clone with many counts. The CDR3 sequence is CALGSMGASYHTTGGYMSELIF. Written as DNA, the CDR3 is TGTGCTCTTGGGTCCATGGGGGCTTCCTATCACACCACTGGGGGATACATGTCCGAACTCATCTTT. The chain links TRDV1 to TRDJ1; 12 bases agree with TRDD3. Germline loops: CDR1 TSWWSYY, CDR2 QGS. The CDR3 is 22 residues long. V dropped 5 bases and J dropped 9; count of bases not matched to a gene: 31.

This clone turned up a few times. Given a far larger clone just one base away, this is likely a sequencing read error. Other DNA sequences in this specimen translate into the identical CDR3. No call exists for the J gene, whereas the V gene is TRDV1; the D segment call TRDD3 is taken from the table without a DNA check. CDR3 size: 20 residues. Per germline, CDR1 TSWWSYY and CDR2 QGS. This CDR3 reads CALGEPYLVPNRAYTDKLIF. The CDR3, as DNA: TGTGCTCTTGGGGAACCCTACCTCGTCCCAAACAGGGCGTACACCGATAAACTCATTTTT.

This clone was found a few times. Only one base separates this from a far larger clonotype, so it likely reflects a read error. Other DNA sequences in this sample translate to the same CDR3. This rearrangement joins TRDV2 to TRDJ3; D is undetermined. TCRdb carries no J gene annotation; the J gene was assigned here by matching the DNA with germline. This CDR3 region has 18 residues. Germline loops: CDR1 GEAIGNYY, CDR2 EKD. CDR3: CACVHRGTRSWDTRQMFF. Written as DNA, the CDR3 is TGTGCTTGTGTACACCGCGGGACACGCTCCTGGGACACCCGACAGATGTTTTTC.